These 29 T cell receptor beta chains originate from one sample sequenced in a study of T cell repertoires in cytomegalovirus infection. TCRdb ran MiXCR on the reads and lists one entry per CDR3 protein. The sample contains hundreds of thousands of distinct CDR3 sequences, approximately 31% of which appear only once. Their target antigens are unknown. The material was cultured CD8+ T cells from PBMCs, obtained from culture after CMV antigen stimulation. The source is a human donor in good health (CMV status not recorded). Some clones in this sample may be carry-over from other donors' samples.

The J gene is TRBJ1-3, the V gene TRBV7-2, with no clear D. The V and J ends lost 2 bases and 0 bases respectively, with 11 bases between them. The germline V gene encodes CDR1 SGHTA and CDR2 FQGNSA. The CDR3 consists of 16 residues. CDR3 region: CASSLNGIGSGNTIYF. The CDR3 DNA sequence: TGTGCCAGCAGCTTAAATGGAATTGGCTCTGGAAACACCATATATTTT.

In this sample, this clonotype turned up a few times. The rearrangement uses TRBV27 and TRBJ2-5; 10 bases fit TRBD1. Trimming removed 1 base from V and 7 bases from J; junction bases left unmatched: 6. The CDR3 sequence is 15 residues long. Per the germline V gene, CDR1 is MNHEY and CDR2 is SMNVEV (reference sequence). Here the CDR3 reads CASSLYPGTGVTQYF. CDR3 in DNA: TGTGCCAGCAGTTTATACCCAGGGACAGGGGTGACCCAGTACTTC.

This clonotype was recorded a few times. V is TRBV27 and J is TRBJ2-7; D ambiguous. Germline CDR1 and CDR2: MNHEY and SMNVEV (reference sequence). CDR3 size: 13 residues. Trimming removed 6 bases at V and 6 bases at J, with 15 bases between. The CDR3 is CASSSRPRVEQYF. The CDR3 DNA reads as TGTGCCAGCAGCTCCCGACCTCGCGTCGAGCAGTACTTC.

This clonotype was observed at least ten times. J is TRBJ2-4 and V is TRBV29-1, with TRBD2 identical over 7 bases. The CDR3 has 15 amino acids. The V gene's germline CDR1 is SQVTM and CDR2 ANQGSEA. J gave up 1 base and V 6 bases, and 9 bases lay outside the gene matches. In DNA, the CDR3 is TGCAGCGTCGAACTCGGGGGGTCGGCCAAAAACATTCAGTACTTC. As protein: CSVELGGSAKNIQYF.

The rearrangement uses TRBV6-1 and TRBJ1-3; perhaps TRBD1 as D (5 bases). The germline CDR1 and CDR2 sequences are MNHNS and SASEGT. CDR3 length equals 14 residues. V dropped 7 bases and J dropped 10 bases, with 20 bases sitting between them. CDR3 in DNA: TGTGCCAGCAACCTATGGGGACCGCGATGGACCATATATTTT. The encoded protein is CASNLWGPRWTIYF.

A note on this clonotype: Given a much more abundant clone one base away, this may be a read error. This chain links TRBV7-3 with TRBJ2-2; no clear D. Germline V gene lookup returns CDR1 SGHTA and CDR2 FQGTGA. The V end lost 5 bases, the J end lost 11 bases, and 15 bases lay between the germline ends. CDR3 length: 13 residues. CDR3 in DNA: TGTGCCAGCAGCCCCTGGTCCTGGGAAGAGCTGTTTTTT. Amino acid sequence: CASSPWSWEELFF.

The genes are TRBV4-1 and TRBJ1-1; D uncertain. The CDR3 consists of 14 residues. V dropped 4 bases and J dropped 1 base, with 10 bases sitting between them. Germline CDR1 MGHRA, CDR2 YSYEKL. The CDR3 sequence is CASSPQASNTEAFF. CDR3 DNA sequence: TGCGCCAGCAGCCCCCAGGCCTCGAACACTGAAGCTTTCTTT.

This clonotype occurred a few times. CDR3 coding DNA: TGTGCCAGCAGCTTAATCAGCTACGGGACCGTGGAGGGGGGCTACACCTTC. Translation: CASSLISYGTVEGGYTF. This chain links TRBV7-2 with TRBJ1-2, with a possible D match to TRBD1 (5 bases). Trimming removed 2 bases from V and 8 bases from J, with 24 bases in between. The CDR3 totals 17 residues. Germline V gene sequence: CDR1 SGHTA, CDR2 FQGNSA.

The V and J genes are TRBV29-1 and TRBJ2-1; 12 bases agree with TRBD2. The junction had 6 bases not matched to a gene; V was cut back by 0 bases and J by 6 bases. The CDR3 totals 16 residues. Looked up from germline, CDR1 is SQVTM and CDR2 is ANQGSEA. The chain's CDR3 is CSVEDLAGGQSNEQFF. In DNA form, the CDR3 reads TGCAGCGTTGAAGATCTAGCGGGGGGGCAGTCCAATGAGCAGTTCTTC.

V is TRBV12-3 or TRBV12-4 and J is TRBJ1-1, with D possibly being TRBD1 (6 bases). CDR3 length: 12 amino acids. Trimming took 5 bases from V and 10 from J, leaving 14 bases between them. Here the CDR3 reads CASSHTGIGAFF. CDR3 bases: TGTGCCAGCAGTCATACAGGGATAGGAGCTTTCTTT.

The chain has TRBV19 and TRBJ1-1, with TRBD1 as a possible D gene (5 bases). The CDR3 extends over 17 amino acids. Deletions cut 7 bases from V and 0 bases from J, with 21 bases between. From germline, CDR1 is LNHDA and CDR2 SQIVND (reference sequence). CDR3 protein: CASTTLLGQGVNTEAFF. CDR3 nucleotides: TGTGCCAGTACCACCCTCTTGGGCCAGGGAGTGAACACTGAAGCTTTCTTT.

This chain links TRBV5-6 with TRBJ2-7; D possibly corresponds to TRBD1 (5 bases). This CDR3 region has 12 residues. V shed 4 bases and J shed 4 bases, with 9 bases lying between them. Germline CDR1 reads SGHDT; CDR2 reads YYEEEE. CDR3 in DNA: TGTGCCAGCAGCCGACAGCTTTACGAGCAGTACTTC. Protein sequence: CASSRQLYEQYF.

The chain has TRBV14 and TRBJ2-3; 10 bases align to TRBD2. Germline V lookup: CDR1 SGHDN, CDR2 FVKESK. V lost 2 bases and J lost 2; bases outside the gene matches: 13. This CDR3 is built from 19 residues. In DNA, the CDR3 is TGTGCCAGCAGCCAAATGGCGGCGCTAGCGGGGGACCTCACAGATACGCAGTATTTT. It yields the protein CASSQMAALAGDLTDTQYF.

This clonotype was found a few times. V gene TRBV2 combines with J gene TRBJ1-2, with 9 bases that match TRBD1. The CDR3 is 14 residues long. Germline V gene data show CDR1 as SNHLY and CDR2 as FYNNEI. Trimming cost V 8 bases and J 8 bases; bases outside gene matches: 12. DNA for the CDR3: TGTGCCAGCCCAAGGGGTTTGGGACAGGGCGGCTACACCTTC. It specifies CASPRGLGQGGYTF.

This clonotype was counted a single time. The V and J genes are TRBV2 and TRBJ1-5, with 10 nucleotides matching TRBD1. V gave up 5 bases and J gave up 5 bases; unmatched junction bases: 6. Germline CDR1 SNHLY, CDR2 FYNNEI. This CDR3 region has 15 residues. The CDR3 here is CASSWGQGRDQPQHF. CDR3 nucleotide sequence: TGTGCCAGCAGTTGGGGACAGGGGAGGGATCAGCCCCAGCATTTT. The whole variable domain, remainder taken from reference TRBV2 and TRBJ1-5, is EPEVTQTPSHQVTQMGQEVILRCVPISNHLYFYWYRQILGQKVEFLVSFYNNEISEKSEIFDDQFSVERPDGSNFTLKIRSTKLEDSAMYFCASSWGQGRDQPQHFGDGTRLSIL.

This clonotype occurred many times. The gene calls are TRBV7-9 and TRBJ2-2, with D tentatively TRBD1 (6 bases). The CDR3 covers 16 residues. Germline V gene lookup returns CDR1 SEHNR and CDR2 FQNEAQ (reference sequence). V shed 5 bases and J shed 3 bases, with 16 bases lying between them. CDR3 DNA sequence: TGTGCCAGCAGCCCCCGGCCCCCAGGGGACACCGGGGAGCTGTTTTTT. Amino acids: CASSPRPPGDTGELFF. The whole variable domain, filled in from reference TRBV7-9 and TRBJ2-2, reads DTGVSQNPRHKITKRGQNVTFRCDPISEHNRLYWYRQTLGQGPEFLTYFQNEAQLEKSRLLSDRFSAERPKGSFSTLEIQRTEQGDSAMYLCASSPRPPGDTGELFFGEGSRLTVL.

This clonotype came up a few times. The chain recombines TRBV7-8 with TRBJ2-7, with D perhaps matching TRBD2 (6 bases). CDR1 SGHVS and CDR2 FQNEAQ come from the germline V gene. The length of the CDR3 is 12 residues. The ends were cut back, 1 base at V and 6 bases at J, with 7 bases in the middle. The CDR3 is CASSLGGIEQYV. The CDR3 DNA reads as TGTGCCAGCAGCTTAGGCGGGATCGAGCAGTACGTC.

This clonotype was recorded only once. The chain joins TRBV19 to TRBJ1-1; TRBD1 agrees at 9 bases. The germline V gene has CDR1 LNHDA and CDR2 SQIVND (reference sequence). V lost 8 bases to trimming and J lost 3 bases; unmatched junction nucleotides: 10. This CDR3 comprises 15 residues. The chain's CDR3 is CASQNLQGAHTEAFF. The CDR3 nucleotides read TGTGCCAGTCAAAACTTACAGGGGGCCCACACTGAAGCTTTCTTT.

Only one count was recorded for this clonotype. This chain uses TRBV19 with TRBJ1-1, with 9 nucleotides matching TRBD1. The CDR3 length is 15 residues. V shed 5 bases and J 1 base; nucleotides not matched to a gene: 5. Germline V gives CDR1 LNHDA, CDR2 SQIVND (reference sequence). In nucleotides, the CDR3 is TGTGCCAGTAGTCTCCCGACAGGGGGGAACACTGAAGCTTTCTTT. As protein: CASSLPTGGNTEAFF.

This sequence joins TRBV12-3 or TRBV12-4 and TRBJ1-3, with TRBD1 matching over 7 bases. The V and J ends lost 6 bases and 3 bases, in that order; junction bases with no gene match: 5. This CDR3 is 14 amino acids long. For the CDR3, the DNA is TGTGCCAGCAGCCCGGACAGGAATGGAAACACCATATATTTT. Residues: CASSPDRNGNTIYF.

A few counts support this clonotype. This sequence joins TRBV7-6 and TRBJ2-1; unclear D gene. Germline V gene data show CDR1 as SGHVS and CDR2 as FNYEAQ. The CDR3 is 15 amino acids. V dropped 2 bases and J dropped 7 bases, with 15 bases sitting between them. The CDR3 nucleotides are TGTGCCAGCAGCTTATTCAAGGGCAGCTATAATGAGCAGTTCTTC. It yields the protein CASSLFKGSYNEQFF.

CDR3 amino acids: CASSLGPLAGLYNEQFF. CDR3 DNA sequence: TGTGCCAGCAGTTTAGGGCCTCTAGCGGGTCTATACAATGAGCAGTTCTTC. The chain couples TRBV27 to TRBJ2-1, with 8 bases fitting TRBD2. The J segment lost 4 bases and the V segment lost 2 bases, leaving 10 bases of the junction unmatched. There are 17 residues in the CDR3. Germline V lookup: CDR1 MNHEY, CDR2 SMNVEV (reference sequence).

The chain links TRBV20-1 to TRBJ2-2, with 10 nucleotides matching TRBD2. CDR1 is DFQATT, CDR2 SNEGSKA, per germline (reference sequence). The ends lost 3 bases at V and 3 bases at J; junction bases unmatched: 7. CDR3 size: 16 residues. CDR3 sequence reads: CSASSAGGWDTGELFF. The CDR3 nucleotides are TGCAGTGCTAGTTCAGCGGGGGGGTGGGACACCGGGGAGCTGTTTTTT.

This clonotype showed up just a few times. The J gene is TRBJ2-3, the V gene TRBV7-6, with TRBD2 matching over 8 bases. V lost 0 bases, J lost 5 bases, and 7 bases stayed unmatched. CDR1 and CDR2 (germline): SGHVS, FNYEAQ. This CDR3 spans 16 amino acids. The CDR3 coding sequence is TGTGCCAGCAGCTTAGCGGTCGGGGGGGCCAGAGATACGCAGTATTTT. It translates to CASSLAVGGARDTQYF.

This clonotype has only a few counts. V and J are TRBV6-2 or TRBV6-3 and TRBJ2-1; D is unclear. The length of the CDR3 is 12 residues. Trimming stripped 4 bases from V and 6 bases from J, with 7 bases between. From germline, CDR1 is MNHEY and CDR2 SVGEGT. In DNA, the CDR3 is TGTGCCAGCAGTTCCTCTTTCAATGAGCAGTTCTTC. Protein: CASSSSFNEQFF.

CDR3 protein: CASSLASGANEQFF. CDR3 DNA: TGTGCCAGCAGCTTAGCGAGTGGGGCTAATGAGCAGTTCTTC. The chain combines TRBV7-6 with TRBJ2-1; possibly TRBD1 for D (5 bases). This CDR3 has 14 amino acids. V lost 0 bases and J lost 7, with 10 bases in between. Germline CDR1 reads SGHVS; CDR2 reads FNYEAQ. The variable domain in full, completed from reference TRBV7-6 and TRBJ2-1, reads GAGVSQSPRYKVTKRGQDVALRCDPISGHVSLYWYRQALGQGPEFLTYFNYEAQQDKSGLPNDRFSAERPEGSISTLTIQRTEQRDSAMYRCASSLASGANEQFFGPGTRLTVL.

J is TRBJ1-3 and V is TRBV4-1; 7 bases align to TRBD1. The V gene end was trimmed by 3 bases and the J gene end by 1 base; junction bases not matched to a gene: 6. There are 16 residues in the CDR3. The germline CDR1 and CDR2 sequences are MGHRA and YSYEKL. CDR3 nucleotide sequence: TGCGCCAGCAGCCATGTAGGGACAGATTCTGGAAACACCATATATTTT. As protein: CASSHVGTDSGNTIYF.

The V and J genes are TRBV6-2 or TRBV6-3 and TRBJ2-7; D possibly corresponds to TRBD2 (6 bases). Germline values: CDR1 MNHEY, CDR2 SVGEGT. Trimming shortened V by 8 bases and J by 3 bases, and 14 bases separated the two germline ends. This CDR3 spans 13 amino acids. CDR3: CASLGSPLYEQYV. CDR3 sequence (DNA): TGTGCCAGCCTCGGGAGTCCCCTCTACGAGCAGTACGTC.

This chain uses TRBV7-6 with TRBJ2-4, with TRBD2 identical over 7 bases. This CDR3 comprises 17 residues. V lost 1 base and J lost 3; bases outside the gene matches: 9. Germline V gene lookup returns CDR1 SGHVS and CDR2 FNYEAQ. The DNA of the CDR3 is TGTGCCAGCAGCTTAGGCTGGGTCAGGGAGGGCAAAAACATTCAGTACTTC. This gives the protein CASSLGWVREGKNIQYF.